A single sample is the source of the 19 T cell receptor beta chains below, sequenced in a study of T cells after yellow fever vaccination. TCRdb analysed the 5' RACE reads with MiXCR anew, one entry per CDR3 protein. The sample has under 700,000 distinct CDR3 sequences, about 17% seen once. Sequencing was performed on PBMCs, taken 4 to 5 days after the first yellow fever vaccination. The receptors originated from a man between 18 and 35 years old who received the YFV17D yellow fever vaccine.

The rearrangement links TRBV4-3 to TRBJ1-1; D is uncertain. This CDR3 is 16 amino acids long. In germline, CDR1 is LGHNA, CDR2 YSLEER. Between the trimmed V and J ends, which lost 1 base and 4 bases, there was a span of 16 bases. DNA for the CDR3: TGCGCCAGCAGCCAAGGGAGCGTAGGGCAGGTCACTGAAGCTTTCTTT. It yields the protein CASSQGSVGQVTEAFF.

The chain combines TRBV4-1 with TRBJ2-2; 9 positions agree with TRBD2. Trimming removed 1 base from V and 2 bases from J; junction bases left unmatched: 5. The CDR3 runs to 17 residues. The germline V gene has CDR1 MGHRA and CDR2 YSYEKL. The CDR3 DNA sequence: TGCGCCAGCAGCCAAGGTCTAGCGGGGATCAACACCGGGGAGCTGTTTTTT. Residues: CASSQGLAGINTGELFF.

CDR3 nucleotides: TGTGCCAGCAGTTTTCGGAGCAGGGAGAACGGGGAGCTGTTTTTT. Its translation: CASSFRSRENGELFF. The V gene is TRBV12-3 or TRBV12-4, the J gene TRBJ2-2; D could derive from TRBD1 or TRBD2 (5 bases each). V lost 3 bases to trimming and J lost 7 bases, with 15 bases between them. The CDR3 is 15 residues long.

The chain is built from TRBV28 and TRBJ2-7; TRBD2 might be the D (6 bases). Germline assignment: CDR1 MDHEN and CDR2 SYDVKM. Trimming shortened V by 7 bases and J by 7 bases, and 20 bases separated the two germline ends. This CDR3 is 14 amino acids long. For the CDR3, the DNA is TGTGCCAGCAAGTCGCAAGGGACTCCCCGGGAGCAGTACGTC. Its translation is CASKSQGTPREQYV.

Only a few counts were recorded for this clonotype. This chain uses TRBV21-1 with TRBJ2-7; TRBD1 is taken as the D call from the table, unchecked against the DNA. TRBV21-1 is a listed pseudogene. There are 17 residues in the CDR3. CDR3 protein: CASSPYTEGQRDYEQYV. The DNA for the CDR3 is TGTGCCAGCAGCCCTTATACTGAGGGACAGAGAGATTACGAGCAGTACGTC.

The rearrangement joins TRBV5-1 to TRBJ1-5, with TRBD1 as a possible D gene (6 bases). Germline loops: CDR1 SGHRS, CDR2 YFSETQ. V lost 1 base and J lost 7, with 12 bases in between. The CDR3 has 14 residues. The DNA of the CDR3 is TGCGCCAGCAGCTTGAAAGGGGGGGGCCAGCCCCAGCATTTT. Protein: CASSLKGGGQPQHF. The full variable domain, completed using reference TRBV5-1 and TRBJ1-5, is KAGVTQTPRYLIKTRGQQVTLSCSPISGHRSVSWYQQTPGQGLQFLFEYFSETQRNKGNFPGRFSGRQFSNSRSEMNVSTLELGDSALYLCASSLKGGGQPQHFGDGTRLSIL.

The chain carries TRBV11-1 and TRBJ2-7, with 8 bases identical to TRBD1. Germline V gene data show CDR1 as SGHAT and CDR2 as FQDESV (reference sequence). The CDR3 sequence is 15 residues long. Trimming at V came to 5 bases and at J to 3 bases, leaving 9 bases not matched to a gene. The chain's CDR3 is CASSAWTGSNYEQYF. The CDR3 region has the DNA TGTGCCAGCAGCGCCTGGACAGGGTCAAACTACGAGCAGTACTTC.

This sequence joins TRBV24-1 and TRBJ2-1; tentatively, D is TRBD1 (5 bases). V was cut by 4 bases and J by 1 base, with 10 bases left in between. CDR1 and CDR2 from the germline V gene are KGHDR and SFDVKD. This CDR3 spans 15 amino acids. In DNA, the CDR3 is TGTGCCACCAGTGACCGGACATCTTCCTACAATGAGCAGTTCTTC. Amino acid sequence: CATSDRTSSYNEQFF.

V gene TRBV27 combines with J gene TRBJ2-1; 11 bases map to TRBD2. CDR1 is MNHEY and CDR2 is SMNVEV in the germline V gene (reference sequence). This CDR3 comprises 19 residues. V gave up 5 bases and J gave up 0 bases; unmatched junction bases: 12. The DNA of the CDR3 is TGTGCCAGCAGTCGGAGTCTAGCGGGGGGCTTCTTCTCCTACAATGAGCAGTTCTTC. It specifies CASSRSLAGGFFSYNEQFF.

This clonotype was seen many times. The CDR3 region has the DNA TGTGCCATCAGTGGACAGGAAAACATTCAGTACTTC. This translates into CAISGQENIQYF. The V gene is TRBV10-3, the J gene TRBJ2-4; weak D call: TRBD1 (6 bases). The V gene lost 4 bases and the J gene lost 5 bases, with 6 bases spanning the gap. The CDR3 has 12 residues. Germline values: CDR1 ENHRY, CDR2 SYGVKD.

The chain uses TRBV6-2 or TRBV6-3 and TRBJ2-7; the D gene is possibly TRBD2 (5 bases). V shed 8 bases and J shed 2 bases, with 13 bases lying between them. The germline V gene encodes CDR1 MNHEY and CDR2 SVGEGT. This CDR3 is 13 amino acids long. This CDR3 is CASGSPEAYEQYV. CDR3 sequence (DNA): TGTGCCAGCGGGAGTCCCGAGGCCTACGAGCAGTACGTC.

The chain has TRBV7-2 and TRBJ2-5; 7 bases map to TRBD2. Germline V gene data show CDR1 as SGHTA and CDR2 as FQGNSA. The V and J ends lost 7 bases and 5 bases, in that order; junction bases with no gene match: 7. This CDR3 spans 13 amino acids. CDR3 protein: CASNLVGGETQYF. Here the CDR3 DNA reads TGTGCCAGCAACCTGGTGGGGGGGGAGACCCAGTACTTC.

V and J are TRBV7-6 and TRBJ2-5, with 7 bases that match TRBD2. V trimming: 0 bases; J trimming: 2 bases; junction bases outside the gene matches: 6. Germline lookup yields CDR1 SGHVS and CDR2 FNYEAQ. This CDR3 contains 16 residues. CDR3 sequence: CASSLALGGGQETQYF. DNA for the CDR3: TGTGCCAGCAGCTTAGCGTTGGGCGGGGGACAAGAGACCCAGTACTTC.

This clonotype was observed a handful of times. The rearrangement joins TRBV2 to TRBJ2-3; D is undetermined. Germline CDR1 SNHLY, CDR2 FYNNEI. This CDR3 is built from 16 residues. V lost 1 base, J lost 0 bases, and 11 bases lay in between. This CDR3 reads CASSEVGYPSTDTQYF. The CDR3 DNA sequence: TGTGCCAGCAGTGAAGTGGGTTATCCTAGCACAGATACGCAGTATTTT.

V and J are TRBV18 and TRBJ2-5; D gene ambiguous. Germline assignment: CDR1 KGHSH and CDR2 LQKENI. The CDR3 consists of 14 residues. The germline V and J ends were trimmed by 2 bases and 5 bases, with 12 bases remaining between them. The CDR3 nucleotides read TGTGCCAGCTCACCAAGCAGCCCCCCGGAGACCCAGTACTTC. Its protein product is CASSPSSPPETQYF.

This chain links TRBV6-2 or TRBV6-3 with TRBJ2-1; 11 bases match TRBD2. J gave up 7 bases and V 11 bases, and 7 bases lay outside the gene matches. Germline lookup yields CDR1 MNHEY and CDR2 SVGEGT. The CDR3 has 13 amino acids. The CDR3 DNA reads TGTGCCGGAAGGGTAGCGGGGGGGAATGAGCAGTTCTTC. This codes for CAGRVAGGNEQFF.

This clonotype was detected a few times. The chain employs TRBV9 and TRBJ2-7; D uncertain. The CDR3 extends over 19 amino acids. V gave up 0 bases and J gave up 3 bases, with 25 bases separating them. Germline CDR1 reads SGDLS; CDR2 reads YYNGEE. The CDR3 region has the DNA TGTGCCAGCAGCGTAGTAGTAGTCCCCACGGTGGGCGCCCTCTACGAGCAGTACGTC. Protein: CASSVVVVPTVGALYEQYV.

The chain carries TRBV20-1 and TRBJ2-3, with TRBD2 matching over 14 bases. This CDR3 spans 12 amino acids. Per the germline V gene, CDR1 is DFQATT and CDR2 is SNEGSKA (reference sequence). Trimming removed 7 bases from V and 6 bases from J; junction bases left unmatched: 0. CDR3 bases: TGCAGTGGACTAGCGGGGGGGGATACGCAGTATTTT. The encoded protein is CSGLAGGDTQYF.

This clonotype was detected a few times. The gene calls are TRBV15 and TRBJ1-3, with D possibly TRBD1 on 6 matching bases. From germline, CDR1 is LNHNV and CDR2 YYDKDF (reference sequence). The V and J ends lost 2 bases and 2 bases respectively, with 13 bases between them. The CDR3 spans 16 residues. The CDR3 here is CATSRWGGAAGNTIYF. CDR3 bases: TGTGCCACCAGCAGATGGGGGGGGGCGGCTGGAAACACCATATATTTT.